The 10 T cell receptor beta chains listed next were all sequenced from one sample in a study of human T cells and chemical hapten exposure. TCRdb redid the calling of the RACE reads with MiXCR, one entry per CDR3 protein. The sample carries 75,000 to 95,000 distinct CDR3 sequences, approximately 10% recorded once. Time point denoted: patch test 2, 6 weeks after DPC sensitization. As to treatment: therapeutic diphenylcyclopropenone sensitization with weekly scalp DPC. The sample consisted of whole blood, taken in connection with sensitization to the hapten diphenylcyclopropenone (DPC). The receptors derive from a man aged 40-50 years with alopecia areata. Some clones in this sample may be carry-over from other donors' samples.

This chain links TRBV10-3 with TRBJ2-5; 11 bases agree with TRBD2. V shed 3 bases, J shed 4 bases, and the junction held 4 bases outside the gene matches. The CDR3 has 15 amino acids. Germline CDR1 is ENHRY and CDR2 is SYGVKD. CDR3 protein: CAISDGLAGLETQYF. The CDR3, as DNA: TGTGCCATCAGTGACGGACTAGCGGGCCTAGAGACCCAGTACTTC.

Only a few counts were recorded for this clonotype. The chain carries TRBV30 and TRBJ2-5; D call uncertain. The CDR3 has 12 residues. The V end was cut by 5 bases, the J end by 3 bases, with 10 bases between. From germline, CDR1 is GTSNPN and CDR2 SVGIG (reference sequence). CDR3 protein: CAWEDAKETQYF. In nucleotides, the CDR3 is TGTGCCTGGGAGGACGCTAAAGAGACCCAGTACTTC. The variable domain in full, with the rest retrieved from reference TRBV30 and TRBJ2-5, is SQTIHQWPATLVQPVGSPLSLECTVEGTSNPNLYWYRQAAGRGLQLLFYSVGIGQISSEVPQNLSASRPQDRQFILSSKKLLLSDSGFYLCAWEDAKETQYFGPGTRLLVL.

This clonotype showed up many times. The chain carries TRBV7-9 and TRBJ2-7, with D tentatively TRBD2 (5 bases). The CDR3 covers 14 residues. The germline gives CDR1 SEHNR, CDR2 FQNEAQ (reference sequence). V gave up 1 base and J gave up 3 bases, with 10 bases separating them. CDR3 region: CASSLVPGNYEQYF. The DNA for the CDR3 is TGTGCCAGCAGCTTAGTGCCCGGGAACTACGAGCAGTACTTC.

This sequence joins TRBV4-2 and TRBJ2-3; D is unclear. The germline gives CDR1 LGHNA, CDR2 YNFKEQ. This CDR3 region has 16 residues. V was clipped by 0 bases and J by 3 bases, with 13 bases between them. The CDR3 DNA is TGTGCCAGCAGCCAAGATGCCCTGATGGCGACAGATACGCAGTATTTT. Its translation is CASSQDALMATDTQYF.

Only a few counts were recorded for this clonotype. The chain's CDR3 is CASSITPQVLYSEAFF. CDR3 nucleotides: TGTGCCAGTAGTATAACCCCGCAGGTCCTGTACTCTGAAGCTTTCTTT. The J gene is TRBJ1-1, the V gene TRBV19, with no clear D. The germline V gene encodes CDR1 LNHDA and CDR2 SQIVND (reference sequence). Trimming took off 2 bases at V and 6 bases at J, with 19 bases between the two ends. This CDR3 contains 16 residues.

The rearrangement links TRBV11-2 to TRBJ1-2; 7 bases are shared with TRBD1. After removal of 5 bases from V and 3 bases from J, the junction contained 6 bases not matched to a gene. The CDR3 runs to 14 residues. The germline gives CDR1 SGHAT, CDR2 FQNNGV. The CDR3 region is CASSPTGSHYGYTF. The CDR3 DNA follows: TGTGCCAGCAGCCCGACAGGGTCACACTATGGCTACACCTTC. The full variable domain, rest sourced from reference TRBV11-2 and TRBJ1-2, is EAGVAQSPRYKIIEKRQSVAFWCNPISGHATLYWYQQILGQGPKLLIQFQNNGVVDDSQLPKDRFSAERLKGVDSTLKIQPAKLEDSAVYLCASSPTGSHYGYTFGSGTRLTVV.

A few counts support this clonotype. The gene calls are TRBV11-3 and TRBJ1-3; no definite D call. Trimming stripped 4 bases from V and 8 bases from J, with 18 bases between. Germline CDR1 and CDR2: SGHNT and YENEEA. The CDR3 runs 15 residues. The CDR3 sequence is CASSWSRTLDYTIYF. The CDR3 DNA reads as TGTGCCAGCAGCTGGAGTAGAACTCTGGATTACACCATATATTTT.

This chain joins TRBV10-3 and TRBJ2-2; D uncertain. With 3 bases removed from V and 2 bases from J, the gap between germline ends came to 13 bases. From germline, CDR1 is ENHRY and CDR2 SYGVKD. This CDR3 is built from 16 residues. The CDR3 protein is CAISDPGLANTGELFF. The CDR3, as DNA: TGTGCCATCAGTGACCCCGGCCTGGCTAACACCGGGGAGCTGTTTTTT.

This clonotype was detected ten times or more. J is TRBJ1-1 and V is TRBV7-8, with 9 bases aligning to TRBD1. The trim removed 0 bases at V and 7 bases at J, leaving 6 bases unmatched. The CDR3 is 15 residues long. Germline CDR1 reads SGHVS; CDR2 reads FQNEAQ. In DNA, the CDR3 is TGTGCCAGCAGCTTAGCGCATTCGGGACAGGGTGAAGCTTTCTTT. Its protein is CASSLAHSGQGEAFF.

This clonotype occurred a few times. J is TRBJ2-5 and V is TRBV20-1, with TRBD2 identical over 11 bases. This CDR3 comprises 15 residues. CDR1 is DFQATT and CDR2 is SNEGSKA in the germline V gene (reference sequence). V shed 5 bases and J 2 bases; nucleotides not matched to a gene: 7. CDR3 coding DNA: TGCAGTGCTGGCAGGACTAGCGGGTTTCAAGAGACCCAGTACTTC. Amino acid sequence: CSAGRTSGFQETQYF.